The clone carrying this T cell receptor beta chain appeared a few times. Its antigen is unknown. The germline CDR1 and CDR2 sequences are LNHNV and YYDKDF (reference sequence). The V end was cut by 0 bases, the J end by 5 bases, with 7 bases between. This CDR3 has 13 amino acids. A multiplex PCR was run with 60 Vbeta primers and 13 Jbeta primers. TCRdb's table, derived via immunoSEQ multiplex PCR, lists solely in-frame clones and lacks some. Of fewer than 85,000 clones listed, 74% are singletons. This specimen belongs to a study of cytomegalovirus exposure and HLA in healthy donors. Study results and caveats: Cytomegalovirus association was assigned to approximately 180 TCR beta chains. Researchers reported that three CMV-associated chains were confirmed in vitro as CMV antigen-specific. An analysis done earlier found most TCR beta V segments productive about 90% or about 30% of the time.

The specimen sequenced was PBMCs. The sequence was obtained from a man aged 35 to 55 in good health and CMV-seropositive. V is TRBV15 and J is TRBJ1-1; D is perhaps TRBD1 (6 bases). In DNA, the CDR3 is TGTGCCACCAGCAGAGATAGGGGGACTGAAGCTTTCTTT. Protein product: CATSRDRGTEAFF.